Below, 7 T cell receptor beta chains from the same sample are listed, as sequenced in a study of T cell repertoires in cytomegalovirus infection. Antigen specificity for these receptors is unknown. TCRdb re-called the reads with MiXCR, one entry per CDR3 protein. The data hold about 310,000 distinct CDR3 sequences, with 20% to 25% observed a single time. This specimen consisted of cultured PBMCs, obtained from culture after CMV antigen stimulation. The receptors come from a human donor in good health (CMV status not recorded). Some clones in this sample may be carry-over from other donors' samples.

This clonotype was picked up many times. V gene TRBV7-2 combines with J gene TRBJ1-1; D not certain. Trimming left V 2 bases short and J 1 base short, with 5 bases between. This CDR3 is built from 13 residues. The germline gives CDR1 SGHTA, CDR2 FQGNSA. CDR3 DNA sequence: TGTGCCAGCAGCTTATTTGAGAACACTGAAGCTTTCTTT. This encodes CASSLFENTEAFF.

In its sample, this clonotype was seen many times. The chain is built from TRBV4-2 and TRBJ2-1; 7 nucleotides line up with TRBD1. With 4 bases clipped from V and 6 bases from J, the junction kept 3 bases outside the gene matches. This CDR3 has 13 residues. Germline lookup yields CDR1 LGHNA and CDR2 YNFKEQ. In nucleotides, the CDR3 is TGTGCCAGCAGCCCACAGGGGCCCAATGAGCAGTTCTTC. It yields the protein CASSPQGPNEQFF.

This clonotype was observed a few times. The chain links TRBV7-9 to TRBJ2-7; D is perhaps TRBD1 or TRBD2 (5 bases each). The V gene's germline CDR1 is SEHNR and CDR2 FQNEAQ (reference sequence). This CDR3 region has 15 residues. The V end was cut by 5 bases, the J end by 3 bases, with 17 bases between. The CDR3 DNA is TGTGCCAGCAGCGCCACCCGGGACCCTGACTACGAGCAGTACTTC. It is translated as CASSATRDPDYEQYF.

The chain recombines TRBV12-3 or TRBV12-4 with TRBJ2-1; D is uncertain. Trimming took off 6 bases at V and 9 bases at J, with 9 bases between the two ends. The CDR3 covers 11 residues. The CDR3 loop reads CASSVEIEQFF. DNA of the CDR3: TGTGCCAGCAGCGTGGAGATTGAGCAGTTCTTC.

There are a few counts of this clonotype. The V and J genes are TRBV7-2 and TRBJ2-3; tentatively, D is TRBD1 (5 bases). The CDR3 is 17 residues long. CDR1 is SGHTA, CDR2 FQGNSA, per germline. V was cut by 1 base and J by 1 base, with 15 bases left in between. The DNA of the CDR3 is TGTGCCAGCAGCTTAGGGGGCAGGCCTACCCGCACAGATACGCAGTATTTT. Protein: CASSLGGRPTRTDTQYF.

The V gene is TRBV30, the J gene TRBJ2-7; possibly TRBD1 or TRBD2 for D (6 bases each). V was cut by 0 bases and J by 3 bases, with 12 bases left in between. In germline, CDR1 is GTSNPN, CDR2 SVGIG (reference sequence). This CDR3 region has 14 residues. In DNA, the CDR3 is TGTGCCTGGAGTGTAGGGGGGATCCGCTACGAGCAGTACTTC. This sequence encodes CAWSVGGIRYEQYF.

The chain is built from TRBV5-1 and TRBJ2-5; unclear D gene. Germline V gene data show CDR1 as SGHRS and CDR2 as YFSETQ. The CDR3 is 13 residues long. Trimming stripped 2 bases from V and 1 base from J, with 6 bases between. For the CDR3, the DNA is TGCGCCAGCAGCTTCAACAGCCAAGAGACCCAGTACTTC. Encoded protein: CASSFNSQETQYF.